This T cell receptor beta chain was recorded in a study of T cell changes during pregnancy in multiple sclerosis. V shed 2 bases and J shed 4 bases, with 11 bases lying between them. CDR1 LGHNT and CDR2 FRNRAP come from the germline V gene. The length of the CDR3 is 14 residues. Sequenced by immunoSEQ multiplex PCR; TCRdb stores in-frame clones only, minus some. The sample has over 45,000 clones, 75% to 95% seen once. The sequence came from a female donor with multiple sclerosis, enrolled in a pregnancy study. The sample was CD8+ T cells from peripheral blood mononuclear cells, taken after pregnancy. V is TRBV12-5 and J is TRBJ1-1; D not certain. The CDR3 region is CASGLLSRRTEAFF. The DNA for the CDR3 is TGTGCTAGTGGTTTGTTATCGCGGCGCACTGAAGCTTTCTTT. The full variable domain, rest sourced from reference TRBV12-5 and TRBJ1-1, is DARVTQTPRHKVTEMGQEVTMRCQPILGHNTVFWYRQTMMQGLELLAYFRNRAPLDDSGMPKDRFSAEMPDATLATLKIQPSEPRDSAVYFCASGLLSRRTEAFFGQGTRLTVV.